The T cell receptor beta chain under discussion was sequenced for a study of graft-versus-host responses after intestinal transplantation. The overall study: Isolated intestinal, liver-intestinal, or multivisceral transplants were what recipients had. Tacrolimus plus steroids were given to all recipients for roughly 3 years, preceded by anti-thymocyte globulin induction. Study outcomes and limitations: Where graft-donor T cell macrochimerism was present, patients had high graft-versus-host to host-versus-graft clonal ratios in allografts. Early after transplant, HvG declines were associated with peak levels of circulating GvH clones.

Remarks on this clone: What it recognizes is unknown.

The CDR3 has 12 residues. V lost 6 bases and J lost 5, with 10 bases in between. The germline V gene encodes CDR1 MNHEY and CDR2 SVGAGI. Measured with immunoSEQ multiplex PCR; TCRdb has only the in-frame clones, and not every one. The data show around 130,000 clones, more than 80% seen once. This sequence joins TRBV6-5 and TRBJ1-2, with D maybe TRBD1 (5 bases). This material consisted of unstimulated CD4+ T cells sorted from spleen or lymph node cells, taken before intestinal transplant. The TCR was taken from a human donor who received an intestinal transplant. CDR3 DNA: TGTGCCAGCAGACTCAGGGCATATGGCTACACCTTC. As protein: CASRLRAYGYTF.